This paragraph reports one T cell receptor (beta chain). The antigen is not known. The data derive from a study of Ad26.COV2.S vaccination and SARS-CoV-2 variants. At the level of the study: By the intramuscular route, Ad26.COV2.S was given once, or twice 56 days apart.

The treatment denotes: roughly 18 received Ad26.COV2.S at low or high dose, single or two shots; several received placebo; per-sample allocation not given. Sampling was performed 63 days after the first vaccine or placebo injection. The CDR3 extends over 17 amino acids. Assay: immunoSEQ multiplex PCR; the TCRdb copy retains only in-frame clones and omits some. The sample gives a few hundred thousand clones, about four fifths of which show up once; roughly 7.4% is in the top ten. Study-level points and caveats: Post-vaccination breadth of spike-specific CD8+ and CD4+ T cell responses was reportedly substantial.

The V gene is TRBV21-1, the J gene TRBJ2-7. TRBV21-1 is a pseudogene. The source of this sequence is a person aged 18-65 years who received the Ad26.COV2.S COVID-19 vaccine or a placebo. The sequencing used peripheral blood, collected in a trial of Ad26.COV2.S vaccine versus placebo. The CDR3 nucleotides read TGTGCCAGCAGCAAAGTTGGTTTGAACAATAGCTCCTACGAGCAGTACTTC. This translates into CASSKVGLNNSSYEQYF.